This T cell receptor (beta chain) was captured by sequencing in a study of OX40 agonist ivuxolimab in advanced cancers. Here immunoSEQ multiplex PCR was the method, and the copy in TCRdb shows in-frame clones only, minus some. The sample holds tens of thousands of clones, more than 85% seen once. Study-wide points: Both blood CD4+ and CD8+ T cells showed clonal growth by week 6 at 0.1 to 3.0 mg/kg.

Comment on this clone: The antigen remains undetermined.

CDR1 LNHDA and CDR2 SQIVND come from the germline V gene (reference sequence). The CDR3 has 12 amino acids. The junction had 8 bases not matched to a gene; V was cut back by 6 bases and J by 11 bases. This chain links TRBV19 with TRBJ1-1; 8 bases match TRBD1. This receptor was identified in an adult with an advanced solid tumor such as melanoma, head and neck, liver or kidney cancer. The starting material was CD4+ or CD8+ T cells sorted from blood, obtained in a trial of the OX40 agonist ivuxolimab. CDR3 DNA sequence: TGTGCCAGTAGCCCGGACAGGGCTTGGGCTTTCTTT. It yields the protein CASSPDRAWAFF.